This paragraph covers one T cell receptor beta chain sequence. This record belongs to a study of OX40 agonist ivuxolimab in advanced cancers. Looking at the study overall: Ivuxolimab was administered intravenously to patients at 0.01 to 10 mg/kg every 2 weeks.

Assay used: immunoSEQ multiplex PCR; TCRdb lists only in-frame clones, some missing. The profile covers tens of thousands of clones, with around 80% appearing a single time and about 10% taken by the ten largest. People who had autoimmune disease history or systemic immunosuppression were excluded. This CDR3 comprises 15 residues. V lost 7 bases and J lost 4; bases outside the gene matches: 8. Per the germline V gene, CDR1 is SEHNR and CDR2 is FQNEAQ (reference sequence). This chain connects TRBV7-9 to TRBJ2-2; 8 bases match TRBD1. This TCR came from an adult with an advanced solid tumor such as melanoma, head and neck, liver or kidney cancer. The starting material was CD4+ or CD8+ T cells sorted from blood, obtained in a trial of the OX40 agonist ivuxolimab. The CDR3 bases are TGTGCCAGCACCCTCGGACAGGGAGCCACCGGGGAGCTGTTTTTT. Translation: CASTLGQGATGELFF.